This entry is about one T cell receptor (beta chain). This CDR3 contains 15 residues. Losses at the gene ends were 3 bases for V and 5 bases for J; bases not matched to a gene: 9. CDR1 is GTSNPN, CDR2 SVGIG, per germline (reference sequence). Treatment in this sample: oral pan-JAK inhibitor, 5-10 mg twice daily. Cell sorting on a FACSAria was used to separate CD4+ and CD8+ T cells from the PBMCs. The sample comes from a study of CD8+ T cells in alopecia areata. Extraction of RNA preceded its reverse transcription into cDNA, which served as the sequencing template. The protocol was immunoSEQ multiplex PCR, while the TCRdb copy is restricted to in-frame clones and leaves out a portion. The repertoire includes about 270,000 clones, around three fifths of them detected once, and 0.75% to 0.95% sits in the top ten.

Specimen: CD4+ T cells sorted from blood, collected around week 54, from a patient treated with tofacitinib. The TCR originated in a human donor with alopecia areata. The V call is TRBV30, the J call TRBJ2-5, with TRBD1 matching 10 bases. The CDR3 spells CAWSPGTGVWETQYF. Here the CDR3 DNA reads TGTGCCTGGAGCCCCGGGACAGGGGTATGGGAGACCCAGTACTTC.